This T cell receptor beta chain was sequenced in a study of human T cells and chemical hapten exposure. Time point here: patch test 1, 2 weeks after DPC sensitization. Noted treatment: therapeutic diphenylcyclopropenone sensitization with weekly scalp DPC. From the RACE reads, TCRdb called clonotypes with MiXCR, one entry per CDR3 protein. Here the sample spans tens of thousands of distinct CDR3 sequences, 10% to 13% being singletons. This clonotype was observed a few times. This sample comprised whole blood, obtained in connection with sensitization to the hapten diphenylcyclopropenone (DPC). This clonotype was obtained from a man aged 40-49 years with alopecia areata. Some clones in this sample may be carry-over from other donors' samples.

The CDR3 DNA follows: TGTGCCAGCAGTTGGGACTCTGGGGCCAACGTCCTGACTTTC. Translating it yields CASSWDSGANVLTF. This chain links TRBV27 with TRBJ2-6; no definite D call. V lost 4 bases and J lost 0, with 4 bases in between. CDR1 MNHEY and CDR2 SMNVEV come from the germline V gene (reference sequence). The length of the CDR3 is 14 residues.